This T cell receptor (beta chain) was retrieved from a study of CD8+CD57+ T cells in acquired aplastic anemia. Study conclusions and caveats: Patient and control CD8+ Simpson's diversity was not significantly different. Common to patients and controls were 25 to 30 CD8+ CDR3 sequences.

Genomic DNA acted as the template from which TCR beta VDJ combination and CDR3 sequence profiling were carried out. TCRdb redid the calling of the reads with MiXCR, one entry per CDR3 protein. This sample has about 190,000 distinct CDR3 sequences, with roughly half found just once. At least ten counts were recorded for this clonotype. Its matching antigen is unknown. The CDR3 totals 15 residues. The germline V gene has CDR1 SGHDT and CDR2 YYEEEE. The V end was cut by 4 bases, the J end by 10 bases, with 18 bases between. All patients picked for sequencing had shown, by flow cytometry, an expansion of CD8+CD57+ cells. The study sampled blood from patients who had received no therapy.

The sequence came from a human donor with aplastic anemia. The chain joins TRBV5-6 to TRBJ1-6, with unresolved D. Sequencing was carried out using sorted CD4+, CD8+, or CD8+CD57+ T cells (not recorded which) from PBMCs. Here the CDR3 reads CASSPLNSPGSPLHF. DNA of the CDR3: TGTGCCAGCAGCCCGCTGAACAGCCCCGGGTCACCCCTCCACTTT.